This is a list of T cell receptor beta chains from one sample in a study of identical twins. MiXCR was run by TCRdb on the 5' RACE reads, yielding one entry per CDR3 protein. The data hold around 960,000 distinct CDR3 sequences, with 9% to 15% observed a single time. These data were likewise used in another study, on yellow fever vaccine responses in identical twins.

Specimen: PBMCs. The receptor set was obtained from a woman aged 18-29 years in good health. The CDR3 runs from the conserved cysteine through the conserved F or W.

J,V,length,CDR3
TRBJ2-2,TRBV12-3/TRBV12-4,19,CASSIRLAGGPGGTGELFF
TRBJ1-1,TRBV20-1,10,CSARGTEAFF
TRBJ2-1,TRBV9,17,CASSPWTSGGPNNEQFF
TRBJ2-2,TRBV10-3,17,CAISDRKGGTNTGELFF
TRBJ2-1,TRBV29-1,13,CSVLRQGRFEQFF
TRBJ1-1,TRBV19,13,CASSAGRISEAFF
TRBJ1-5,TRBV5-1,15,CASSSGTGGHQPQHF
TRBJ2-7,TRBV20-1,15,CSARDLSGRTYEQYF
TRBJ2-1,TRBV20-1,15,CSAYTPGGASVEQFF
TRBJ2-1,TRBV15,16,CATSRDRESAYNEQFF
TRBJ2-6,TRBV3-1,15,CASSQGRSGANVLTF
TRBJ2-5,TRBV15,13,CATLSDRAETQYF
TRBJ1-6,TRBV19,15,CASSPDTGAYSPLHF
TRBJ1-2,TRBV11-2,15,CASSRQIPGIDGYTF
TRBJ1-3,TRBV15,15,CATSREGASGNTIYF
TRBJ2-3,TRBV14,16,CASSQGGGLLTDTQYF
TRBJ2-5,TRBV11-2,18,CASSSWTSGNSRQETQYF
TRBJ2-2,TRBV5-1,16,CASSFLSREWAGELFF
TRBJ2-1,TRBV15,17,CATSRDLGGAEYNVQFF
TRBJ2-1,TRBV5-6,15,CASMRQGAMYNEQFF
TRBJ2-1,TRBV12-3/TRBV12-4,14,CASSFGSSGNEQFF
TRBJ2-2,TRBV2,14,CASTSGGFTGELFF
TRBJ1-3,TRBV2,14,CASSDQSIGNTIYF
TRBJ2-1,TRBV7-8,15,CASSTQGVSYNEQFF
TRBJ1-1,TRBV29-1,10,CSGGLGEAFF
TRBJ1-2,TRBV12-3/TRBV12-4,13,CASSLSRAYGYTF
TRBJ2-7,TRBV7-8,14,CASSFRQGGDEQYF
TRBJ2-5,TRBV3-1,16,CASSPPQGAGEETQYF
TRBJ2-1,TRBV4-1,15,CASSQRERGGDEQFF
TRBJ2-6,TRBV2,18,CASSEDRTGSGGANVLTF
TRBJ2-7,TRBV28,18,CASSFIASRASDKREQYF